This T cell receptor (beta chain) was sequenced for a study of blood T cell repertoires in COVID-19. Study overall: Acute and convalescent COVID-19 samples came from the United States, Italy and Spain. T cells, B-cell-depleted T cells, or PBMCs provided the cDNA or gDNA that served as material.

The CDR3 spans 18 residues. Trimming removed 5 bases from V and 2 bases from J; junction bases left unmatched: 12. CDR1 is SNHLY, CDR2 FYNNEI, per germline. Authors' data handling: For nucleated cells, counts were estimated from reference gene primer amplification. TCRdb's table, derived via immunoSEQ multiplex PCR, lists solely in-frame clones and lacks some. V, J and clone size are taken as reported in that table, and D and trimming were inferred from the DNA itself. Of around 200,000 clones listed, around 80% are singletons. The sequence was collected from a human donor in a cohort sampled during active COVID-19. The genes are TRBV2 and TRBJ2-2; 9 bases line up with TRBD1. The sample was peripheral blood. The CDR3 bases are TGTGCCAGCAGTCCCCGTAGGGCGGGACAGGGTAACACCGGGGAGCTGTTTTTT. Its translation: CASSPRRAGQGNTGELFF.